The entry below gives a single TCR beta chain sequence along with its context. This entry is derived from a study of blood T cell repertoires in COVID-19. At the level of the study: Some COVID-19 samples were acute and others convalescent; all came from the United States, Italy and Spain.

Original handling: How many nucleated cells were present was estimated from reference gene primer amplification. Sequencing was performed with immunoSEQ multiplex PCR; in TCRdb, only in-frame clones are kept and a portion is missing. Clone size and the V and J calls come from that table; the DNA yielded D and trimming. This table has under 300,000 clones, about 87% appearing once. Germline-derived CDR1 and CDR2 are DFQATT and SNEGSKA (reference sequence). Trimming stripped 3 bases from V and 5 bases from J, with 14 bases between. This CDR3 contains 13 residues. The material sequenced was peripheral blood. V usage is TRBV20-1 and J usage is TRBJ2-7; D is ambiguous. This receptor was obtained from a woman aged 70-85 years with active or convalescent COVID-19. CDR3 amino acids: CSASLGQADEQYF. The CDR3 DNA is TGCAGTGCTAGTCTGGGTCAGGCAGACGAGCAGTACTTC.